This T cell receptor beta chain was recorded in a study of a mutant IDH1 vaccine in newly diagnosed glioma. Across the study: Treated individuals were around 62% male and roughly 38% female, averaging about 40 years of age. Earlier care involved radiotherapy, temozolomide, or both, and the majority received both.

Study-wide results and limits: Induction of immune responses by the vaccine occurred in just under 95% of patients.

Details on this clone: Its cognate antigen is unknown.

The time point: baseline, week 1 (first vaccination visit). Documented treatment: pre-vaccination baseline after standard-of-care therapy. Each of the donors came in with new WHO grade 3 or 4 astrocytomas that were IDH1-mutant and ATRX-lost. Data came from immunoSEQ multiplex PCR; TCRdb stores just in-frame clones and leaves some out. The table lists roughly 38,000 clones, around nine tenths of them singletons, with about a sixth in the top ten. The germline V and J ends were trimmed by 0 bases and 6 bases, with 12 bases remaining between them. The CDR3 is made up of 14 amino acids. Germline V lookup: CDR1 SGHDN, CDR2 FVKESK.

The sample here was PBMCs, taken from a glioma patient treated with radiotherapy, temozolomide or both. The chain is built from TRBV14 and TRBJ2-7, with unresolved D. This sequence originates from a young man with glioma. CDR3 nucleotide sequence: TGTGCCAGCAGCCAAGATTGGGCAGGCGGCGAGCAGTACTTC. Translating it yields CASSQDWAGGEQYF.